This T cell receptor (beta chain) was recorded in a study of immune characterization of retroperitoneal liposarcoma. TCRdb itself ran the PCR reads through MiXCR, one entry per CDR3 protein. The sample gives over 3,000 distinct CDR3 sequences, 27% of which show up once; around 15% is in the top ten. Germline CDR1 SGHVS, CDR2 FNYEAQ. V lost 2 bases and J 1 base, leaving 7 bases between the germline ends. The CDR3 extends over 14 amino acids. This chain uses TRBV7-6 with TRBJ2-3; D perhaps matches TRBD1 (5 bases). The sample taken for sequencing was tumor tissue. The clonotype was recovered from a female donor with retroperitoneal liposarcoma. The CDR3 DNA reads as TGTGCCAGCAGCTTACCCAGGGGCACAGATACGCAGTATTTT. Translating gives CASSLPRGTDTQYF.